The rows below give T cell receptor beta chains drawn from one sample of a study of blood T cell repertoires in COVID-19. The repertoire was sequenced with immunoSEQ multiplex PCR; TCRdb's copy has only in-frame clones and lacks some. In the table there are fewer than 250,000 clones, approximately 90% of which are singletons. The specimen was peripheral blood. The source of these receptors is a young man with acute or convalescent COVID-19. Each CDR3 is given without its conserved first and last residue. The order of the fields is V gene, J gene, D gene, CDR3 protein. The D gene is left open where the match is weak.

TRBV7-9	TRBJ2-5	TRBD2	ASSQGLAVQETQY
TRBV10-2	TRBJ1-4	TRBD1	ASSEGGRFPF
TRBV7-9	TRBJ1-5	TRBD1	ASSPLRTGDQPQH
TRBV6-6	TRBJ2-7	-	ASRGANDEQY
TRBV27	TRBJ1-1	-	ASSSLGNTEAF
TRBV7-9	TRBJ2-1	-	GVVPGSSYNEQF
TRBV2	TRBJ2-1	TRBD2	ASSVSGNSYNEQF
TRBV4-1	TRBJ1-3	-	ASSQAGPGNTIY
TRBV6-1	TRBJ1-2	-	ASSEAYYGYT
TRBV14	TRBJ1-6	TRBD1	ASSRNDRDFGPLH
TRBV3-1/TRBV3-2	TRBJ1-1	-	ASSQVVWEPGRAF
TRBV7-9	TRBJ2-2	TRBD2	ASSPPRRREPTGELF
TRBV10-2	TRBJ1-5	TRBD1	ASSSDRGLGQPQH
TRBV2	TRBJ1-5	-	ATSETQSNQPQH
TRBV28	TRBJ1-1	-	ASRLSTEAF
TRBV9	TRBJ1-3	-	ASSTGGALAGNTIY
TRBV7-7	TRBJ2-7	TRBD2	ASSPRPGGGHHEQY
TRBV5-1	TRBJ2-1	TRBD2	ASSITGTSGNEQF
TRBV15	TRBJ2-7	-	ATSSRHIETDEQY
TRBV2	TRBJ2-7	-	ASRNDKYYEQY
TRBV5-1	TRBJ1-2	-	ASSLEAAATGGYT
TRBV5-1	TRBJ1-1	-	ASSFTQGRGTEAF
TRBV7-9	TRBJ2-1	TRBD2	ASSHRLAGGWNEQF
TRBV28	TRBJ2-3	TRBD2	ASSLYRSLAGHYTDTQY
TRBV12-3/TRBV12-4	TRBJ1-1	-	ASSPRRTEAF
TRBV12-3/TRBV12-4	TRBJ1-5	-	ASSLQVYQPQH
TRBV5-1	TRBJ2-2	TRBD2	ASSPRLAGGTGELF
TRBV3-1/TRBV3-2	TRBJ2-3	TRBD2	ASSQGLAGTDTQY
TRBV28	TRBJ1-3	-	ASSLSLLSSGNTIY
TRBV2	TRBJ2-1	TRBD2	ASRRTSGGEGTEQF
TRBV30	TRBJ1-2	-	AWSGGQATNGYT
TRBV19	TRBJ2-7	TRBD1	ASSLGTGGYYEQY
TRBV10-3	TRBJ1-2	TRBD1	AISEPPGQGFKASIGIYGYT
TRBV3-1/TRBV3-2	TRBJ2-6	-	ASSPLDTGVLT
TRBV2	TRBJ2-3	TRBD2	ASSAPGGALGTDTQY
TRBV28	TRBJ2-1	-	ASATGVRRQF
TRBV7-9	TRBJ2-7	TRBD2	ASSPGLAGGISYEQY
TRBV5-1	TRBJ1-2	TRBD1	ASSFVDRGVGYT
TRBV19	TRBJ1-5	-	ASNKGIDQPQH
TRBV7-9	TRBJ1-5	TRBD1	ASSSTSGTGRNQPQH
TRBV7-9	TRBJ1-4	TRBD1	ASSETGDEKLF
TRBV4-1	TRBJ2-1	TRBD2	ASSRASAGGAYNEQF
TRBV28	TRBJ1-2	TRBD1	ASSFPLTGYGYT
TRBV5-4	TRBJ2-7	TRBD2	ASSLAGGRAYEQY
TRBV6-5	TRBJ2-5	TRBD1	ASSNRDRGETQY
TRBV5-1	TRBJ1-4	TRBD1	ASSPRTGGNEKLF
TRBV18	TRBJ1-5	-	ASSPGEGNFLGPQH
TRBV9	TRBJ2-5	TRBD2	ASSPRRLADQETQY
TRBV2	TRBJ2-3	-	ASSEELRGWTTDTQY
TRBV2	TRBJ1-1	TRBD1	ASRATGGVVTEAF
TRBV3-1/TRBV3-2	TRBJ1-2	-	ASSPGSSYGYT
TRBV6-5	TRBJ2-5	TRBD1	ASSYSDRGKETQY
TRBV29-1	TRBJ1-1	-	SVEKQNTEAF
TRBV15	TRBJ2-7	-	ATSRDLRMRSLEQY
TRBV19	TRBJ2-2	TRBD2	ASSSVGLAGLNTGELF
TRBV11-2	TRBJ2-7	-	ASSLSRGLSYEQY
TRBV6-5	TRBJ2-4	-	ASRDFYIQY
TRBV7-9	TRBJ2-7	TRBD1	ASSPRTGHYEQY
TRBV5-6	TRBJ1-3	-	ASSLGTESTIY
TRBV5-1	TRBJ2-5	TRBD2	ASSPGLAGGQETQY